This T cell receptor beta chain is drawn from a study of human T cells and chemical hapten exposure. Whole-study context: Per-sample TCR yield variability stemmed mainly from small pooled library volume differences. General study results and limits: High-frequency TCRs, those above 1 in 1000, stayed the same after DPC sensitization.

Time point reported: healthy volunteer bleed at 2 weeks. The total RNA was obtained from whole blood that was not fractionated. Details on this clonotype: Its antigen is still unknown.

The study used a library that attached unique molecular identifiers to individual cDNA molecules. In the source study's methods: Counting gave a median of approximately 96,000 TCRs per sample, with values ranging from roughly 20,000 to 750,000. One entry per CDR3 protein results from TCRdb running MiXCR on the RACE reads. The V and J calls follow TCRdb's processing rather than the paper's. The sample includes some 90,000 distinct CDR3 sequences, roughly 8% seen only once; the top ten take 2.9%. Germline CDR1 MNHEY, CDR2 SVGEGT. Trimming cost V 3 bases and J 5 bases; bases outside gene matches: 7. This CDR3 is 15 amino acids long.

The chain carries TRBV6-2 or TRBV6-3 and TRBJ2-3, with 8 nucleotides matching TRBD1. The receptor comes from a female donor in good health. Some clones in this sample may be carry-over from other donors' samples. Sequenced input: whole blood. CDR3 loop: CASSYTTGVEDTQYF. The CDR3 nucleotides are TGTGCCAGCAGTTATACGACAGGGGTAGAAGATACGCAGTATTTT.